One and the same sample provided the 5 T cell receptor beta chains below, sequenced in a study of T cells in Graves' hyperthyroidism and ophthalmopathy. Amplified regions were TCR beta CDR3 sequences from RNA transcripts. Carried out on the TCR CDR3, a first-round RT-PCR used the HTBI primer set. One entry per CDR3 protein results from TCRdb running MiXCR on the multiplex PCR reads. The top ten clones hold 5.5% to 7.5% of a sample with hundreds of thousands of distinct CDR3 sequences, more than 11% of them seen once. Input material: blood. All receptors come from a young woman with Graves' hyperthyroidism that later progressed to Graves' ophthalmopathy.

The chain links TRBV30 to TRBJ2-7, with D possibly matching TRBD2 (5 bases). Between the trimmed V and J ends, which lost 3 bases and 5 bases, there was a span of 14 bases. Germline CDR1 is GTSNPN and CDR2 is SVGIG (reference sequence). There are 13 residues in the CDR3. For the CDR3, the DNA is TGTGCCTGGAGCAAGGTCCGGGGTAACGAGCAGTACTTC. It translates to CAWSKVRGNEQYF.

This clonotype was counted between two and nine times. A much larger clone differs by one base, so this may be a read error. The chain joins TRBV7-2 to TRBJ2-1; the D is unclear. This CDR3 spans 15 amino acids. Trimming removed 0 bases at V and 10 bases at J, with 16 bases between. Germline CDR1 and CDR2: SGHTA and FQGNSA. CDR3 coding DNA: TGTGCCAGCAGCTTAGCCACAGCAGCATCGTACGAGCAGTTCTTC. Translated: CASSLATAASYEQFF.

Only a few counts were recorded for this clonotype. CDR3 region: CASSLFSDLAKNIQYF. The CDR3 nucleotides read TGTGCCAGCAGCTTGTTTTCGGACTTAGCCAAAAACATTCAGTACTTC. The chain couples TRBV11-1 to TRBJ2-4; tentatively, D is TRBD2 (5 bases). This CDR3 spans 16 amino acids. CDR1 and CDR2 from the germline V gene are SGHAT and FQDESV (reference sequence). The ends were cut back, 3 bases at V and 0 bases at J, with 12 bases in the middle.

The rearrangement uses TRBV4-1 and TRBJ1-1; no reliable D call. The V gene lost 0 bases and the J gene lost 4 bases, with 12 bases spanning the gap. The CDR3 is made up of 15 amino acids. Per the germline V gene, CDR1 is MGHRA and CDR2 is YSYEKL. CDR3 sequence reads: CASSQDGRGATEAFF. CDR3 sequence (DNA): TGCGCCAGCAGCCAAGATGGTCGGGGTGCCACTGAAGCTTTCTTT.

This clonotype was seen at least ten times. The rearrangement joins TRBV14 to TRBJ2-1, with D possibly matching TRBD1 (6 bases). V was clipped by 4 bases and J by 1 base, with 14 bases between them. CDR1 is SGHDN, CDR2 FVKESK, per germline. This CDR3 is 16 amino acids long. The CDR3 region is CASSLPQGGSYNEQFF. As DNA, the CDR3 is TGTGCCAGCAGCCTCCCACAGGGTGGGTCCTACAATGAGCAGTTCTTC.